This T cell receptor beta chain was documented in a study of blood T cell repertoires in COVID-19. Background on the study: Spain, Italy and the United States supplied samples that represented acute and convalescent COVID-19. PBMCs, B-cell-depleted T cells, or T cells were the source of the cDNA or gDNA that made up the material.

There are 15 residues in the CDR3. CDR1 and CDR2 from the germline V gene are SGHTA and FQGNSA. V was cut by 2 bases and J by 5 bases, with 12 bases left in between. This clone was counted between two and nine times. Under the authors' procedure: Researchers report that nucleated cell counts were estimated from reference gene primer amplification. TCRdb keeps only in-frame clones here, not all; method: immunoSEQ multiplex PCR. V and J calls and clone size follow that table, whereas D and trimming were derived from the DNA. This repertoire shows roughly 250,000 clones, 81% found once; its top ten account for about 3.2%.

The sequence came from a woman aged 60-70 years with active or convalescent COVID-19. J is TRBJ1-4 and V is TRBV7-2; D remains ambiguous. The sequenced material came from peripheral blood. The CDR3 DNA follows: TGTGCCAGCAGCTTACTCCCACGCAGGAATGAAAAACTGTTTTTT. Protein sequence: CASSLLPRRNEKLFF.